These 8 T cell receptor beta chains share one sample of origin, sequenced in a study of PD-L1 blockade in urothelial cancer. The repertoire was sequenced with immunoSEQ multiplex PCR; TCRdb's copy has only in-frame clones and lacks some. Here the sample spans about 35,000 clones, 75% to 85% being singletons. Time point defined: pretreatment peripheral blood. The sample here was PBMCs, taken around atezolizumab (anti-PD-L1) treatment. The receptors shown here come from a man aged 55 to 69 with urothelial cancer.

A single count supports this clone. The gene calls are TRBV7-9 and TRBJ1-3, with unresolved D. Trimming cost V 1 base and J 0 bases, with 16 bases left between them. The germline V gene has CDR1 SEHNR and CDR2 FQNEAQ (reference sequence). The CDR3 consists of 18 residues. As DNA, the CDR3 is TGTGCCAGCAGCTTAGGTGGTTGGATCGGGAACTCTGGAAACACCATATATTTT. Translation gives CASSLGGWIGNSGNTIYF.

The rearrangement uses TRBV28 and TRBJ1-5; D is undetermined. The CDR3 extends over 14 amino acids. V was cut by 7 bases and J by 0 bases, with 10 bases left in between. Germline V gene data show CDR1 as MDHEN and CDR2 as SYDVKM. Written as DNA, the CDR3 is TGTGCCAGCAAGGAGCTAGTTAGCAATCAGCCCCAGCATTTT. Encoded protein: CASKELVSNQPQHF. Variable domain in full (rest from reference TRBV28 and TRBJ1-5): DVKVTQSSRYLVKRTGEKVFLECVQDMDHENMFWYRQDPGLGLRLIYFSYDVKMKEKGDIPEGYSVSREKKERFSLILESASTNQTSMYLCASKELVSNQPQHFGDGTRLSIL.

The J gene is TRBJ1-1, the V gene TRBV28, with 7 bases that match TRBD1. CDR3 size: 19 residues. The V gene's germline CDR1 is MDHEN and CDR2 SYDVKM. V dropped 2 bases and J dropped 3; count of bases not matched to a gene: 18. The CDR3 region is CASSLVLHRRDRSDTEAFF. DNA of the CDR3: TGTGCCAGCAGTTTAGTTCTTCATCGTCGGGACAGATCTGACACTGAAGCTTTCTTT.

The chain uses TRBV12-2 and TRBJ2-5; the D segment call TRBD2 is taken from the table without a DNA check. TRBV12-2 is labeled a pseudogene. The CDR3 covers 16 residues. The CDR3 here is CASRLGLRVRRETQYF. CDR3 in DNA: TGTGCAAGTCGCTTAGGTCTCCGGGTACGGAGGGAGACCCAGTACTTC.

V and J are TRBV5-6 and TRBJ2-1, with 9 bases matching TRBD1. The V gene end was trimmed by 4 bases and the J gene end by 0 bases; junction bases not matched to a gene: 11. This CDR3 is built from 18 residues. Germline CDR1 reads SGHDT; CDR2 reads YYEEEE. The CDR3 nucleotides read TGTGCCAGCAGCCGCCTAATATCACAGGGGGCCTCCTACAATGAGCAGTTCTTC. This translates into CASSRLISQGASYNEQFF.

The V and J genes are TRBV6-1 and TRBJ2-7, with D possibly TRBD1 on 5 matching bases. The V and J ends lost 8 bases and 0 bases respectively, with 26 bases between them. The CDR3 is 18 residues long. Germline-derived CDR1 and CDR2 are MNHNS and SASEGT. Here the CDR3 reads CASGGDDSWATSSYEQYF. CDR3 nucleotides: TGTGCCAGCGGTGGAGACGACAGTTGGGCAACAAGCTCCTACGAGCAGTACTTC.

The rearrangement uses TRBV5-1 and TRBJ1-5; D perhaps matches TRBD1 (6 bases). Germline V gene data show CDR1 as SGHRS and CDR2 as YFSETQ. The length of the CDR3 is 16 residues. V was pared by 0 bases and J by 4 bases, with 14 bases between. CDR3 coding DNA: TGCGCCAGCAGCTTGGGTTACAGGGAGTCAAATCAGCCCCAGCATTTT. It codes for CASSLGYRESNQPQHF.

V and J are TRBV27 and TRBJ2-5; TRBD2 agrees at 7 bases. CDR1 MNHEY and CDR2 SMNVEV come from the germline V gene (reference sequence). With V trimmed by 6 bases and J by 3 bases, 4 bases remained unmatched. The CDR3 has 13 residues. CDR3 in DNA: TGTGCCAGCAGCTTAGGACTAGAAGAGACCCAGTACTTC. This translates into CASSLGLEETQYF.